This T cell receptor (beta chain) stems from a study of shared clonotypes between healthy human individuals. Regarding the study as a whole: Non-shared clonotypes had lower generation probabilities than clonotypes shared by all four sorted-subset donors.

Comments on this clone: As yet, its antigen is unknown.

V lost 4 bases, J lost 2 bases, and 7 bases stayed unmatched. This CDR3 comprises 17 residues. Germline CDR1 is MDHEN and CDR2 is SYDVKM. Generated by immunoSEQ multiplex PCR, the TCRdb table keeps only in-frame clones and is missing some. The data contain some 240,000 clones, 65% to 70% of them seen just once; the ten biggest clones take up roughly 11%. The source of this sequence is a young man in good health. The J gene is TRBJ2-1, the V gene TRBV28; 11 positions agree with TRBD2. The sequenced material came from memory CD4+ T cells sorted from blood. As for subset: CD45RA-negative fraction. CDR3 DNA sequence: TGTGCCAGCAGTTCCACCCATAGCGGGAGGGCCTACAATGAGCAGTTCTTC. As protein: CASSSTHSGRAYNEQFF.